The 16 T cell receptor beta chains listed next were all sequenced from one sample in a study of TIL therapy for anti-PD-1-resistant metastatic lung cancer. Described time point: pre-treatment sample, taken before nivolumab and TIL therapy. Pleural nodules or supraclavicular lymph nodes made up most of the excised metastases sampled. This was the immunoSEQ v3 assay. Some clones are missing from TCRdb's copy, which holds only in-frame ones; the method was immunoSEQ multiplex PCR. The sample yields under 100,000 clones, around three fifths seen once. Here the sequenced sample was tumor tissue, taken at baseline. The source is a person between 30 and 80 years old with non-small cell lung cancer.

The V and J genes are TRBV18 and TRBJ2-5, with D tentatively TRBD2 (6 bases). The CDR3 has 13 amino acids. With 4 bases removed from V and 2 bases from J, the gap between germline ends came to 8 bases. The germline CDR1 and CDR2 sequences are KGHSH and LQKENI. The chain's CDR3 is CASSRGIQETQYF. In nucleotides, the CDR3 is TGTGCCAGCTCACGCGGGATTCAAGAGACCCAGTACTTC.

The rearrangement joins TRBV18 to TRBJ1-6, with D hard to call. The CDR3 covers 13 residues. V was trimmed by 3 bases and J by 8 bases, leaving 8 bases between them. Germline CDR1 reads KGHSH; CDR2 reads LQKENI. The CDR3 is CASSPVGDSPLHF. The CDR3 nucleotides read TGTGCCAGCTCACCGGTTGGGGATTCACCCCTCCACTTT.

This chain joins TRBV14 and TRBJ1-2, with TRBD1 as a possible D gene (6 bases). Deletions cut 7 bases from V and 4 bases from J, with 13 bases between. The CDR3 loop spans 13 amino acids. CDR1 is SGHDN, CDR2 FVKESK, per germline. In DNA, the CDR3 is TGTGCCAGCACAAGGGACACCTCCTATGGCTACACCTTC. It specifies CASTRDTSYGYTF. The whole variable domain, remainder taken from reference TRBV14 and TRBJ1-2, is EAGVTQFPSHSVIEKGQTVTLRCDPISGHDNLYWYRRVMGKEIKFLLHFVKESKQDESGMPNNRFLAERTGGTYSTLKVQPAELEDSGVYFCASTRDTSYGYTFGSGTRLTVV.

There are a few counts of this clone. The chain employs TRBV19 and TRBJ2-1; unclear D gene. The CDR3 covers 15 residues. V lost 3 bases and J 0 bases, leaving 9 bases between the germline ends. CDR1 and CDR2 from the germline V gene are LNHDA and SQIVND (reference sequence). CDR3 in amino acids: CASSIARSSYNEQFF. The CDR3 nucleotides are TGTGCCAGTAGTATTGCGAGAAGCTCCTACAATGAGCAGTTCTTC.

In DNA, the CDR3 is TGCGCCAGCAGTCAATCAGCCGCGGGGTGTAAGGTTGAGCAGTACTTC. Translating it yields CASSQSAAGCKVEQYF. The chain has TRBV23-1 and TRBJ2-7; tentative D call: TRBD2 (6 bases). TRBV23-1 is an open reading frame, and its role is uncertain. The CDR3 consists of 16 residues. V was cut by 0 bases and J by 7 bases, with 19 bases left in between.

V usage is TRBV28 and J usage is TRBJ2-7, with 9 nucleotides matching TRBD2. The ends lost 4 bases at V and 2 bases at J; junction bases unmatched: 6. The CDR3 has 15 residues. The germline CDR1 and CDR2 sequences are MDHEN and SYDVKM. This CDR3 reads CASSSGSSGTYEQYF. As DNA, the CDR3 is TGTGCCAGCAGTTCGGGGTCTAGCGGGACCTACGAGCAGTACTTC.

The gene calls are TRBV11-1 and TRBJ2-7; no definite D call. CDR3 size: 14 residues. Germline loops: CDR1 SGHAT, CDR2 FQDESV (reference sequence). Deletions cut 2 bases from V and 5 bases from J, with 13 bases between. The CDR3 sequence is CASSLNIRGDEQYF. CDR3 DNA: TGTGCCAGCAGCTTAAATATACGCGGAGACGAGCAGTACTTC.

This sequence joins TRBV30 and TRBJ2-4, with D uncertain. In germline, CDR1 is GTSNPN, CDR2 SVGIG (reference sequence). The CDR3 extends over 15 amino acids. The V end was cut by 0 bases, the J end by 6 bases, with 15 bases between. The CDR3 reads CAWSVQNPRGNIQYF. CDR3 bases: TGTGCCTGGAGTGTACAAAATCCCCGAGGAAACATTCAGTACTTC. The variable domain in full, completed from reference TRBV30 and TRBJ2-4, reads SQTIHQWPATLVQPVGSPLSLECTVEGTSNPNLYWYRQAAGRGLQLLFYSVGIGQISSEVPQNLSASRPQDRQFILSSKKLLLSDSGFYLCAWSVQNPRGNIQYFGAGTRLSVL.

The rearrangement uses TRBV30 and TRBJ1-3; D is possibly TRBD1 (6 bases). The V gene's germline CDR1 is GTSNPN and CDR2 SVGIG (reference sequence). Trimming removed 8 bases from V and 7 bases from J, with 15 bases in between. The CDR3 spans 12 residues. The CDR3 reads CARGTIPNTIYF. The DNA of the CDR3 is TGTGCCCGAGGGACAATCCCGAACACCATATATTTT. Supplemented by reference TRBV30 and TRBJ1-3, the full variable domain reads SQTIHQWPATLVQPVGSPLSLECTVEGTSNPNLYWYRQAAGRGLQLLFYSVGIGQISSEVPQNLSASRPQDRQFILSSKKLLLSDSGFYLCARGTIPNTIYFGEGSWLTVV.

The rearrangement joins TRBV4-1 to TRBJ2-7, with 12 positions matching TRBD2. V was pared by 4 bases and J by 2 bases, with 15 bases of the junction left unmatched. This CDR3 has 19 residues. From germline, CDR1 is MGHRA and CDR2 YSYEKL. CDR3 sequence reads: CASSPSARLAGVYAYEQYF. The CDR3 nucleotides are TGCGCCAGCAGCCCATCAGCTAGACTAGCGGGAGTATACGCCTACGAGCAGTACTTC.

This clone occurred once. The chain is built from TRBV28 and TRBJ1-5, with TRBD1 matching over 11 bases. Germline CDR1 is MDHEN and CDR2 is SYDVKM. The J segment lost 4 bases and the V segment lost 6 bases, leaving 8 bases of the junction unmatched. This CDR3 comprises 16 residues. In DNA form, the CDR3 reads TGTGCCAGCAGGGAGGCGGGACAGGGGGAAAATCAGCCCCAGCATTTT. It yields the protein CASREAGQGENQPQHF.

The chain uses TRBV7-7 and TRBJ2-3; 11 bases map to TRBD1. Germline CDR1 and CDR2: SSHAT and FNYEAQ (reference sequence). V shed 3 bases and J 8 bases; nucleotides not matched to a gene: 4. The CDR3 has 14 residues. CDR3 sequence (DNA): TGTGCCAGCAGCTTTGGACAGGGGGCCTCTACGCAGTATTTT. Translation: CASSFGQGASTQYF.

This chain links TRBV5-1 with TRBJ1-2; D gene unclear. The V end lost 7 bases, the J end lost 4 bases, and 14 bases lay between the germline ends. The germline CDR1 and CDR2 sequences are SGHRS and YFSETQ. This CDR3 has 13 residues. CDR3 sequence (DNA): TGCGCCAGCTACACTCCAAACGGCTATGGCTACACCTTC. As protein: CASYTPNGYGYTF.

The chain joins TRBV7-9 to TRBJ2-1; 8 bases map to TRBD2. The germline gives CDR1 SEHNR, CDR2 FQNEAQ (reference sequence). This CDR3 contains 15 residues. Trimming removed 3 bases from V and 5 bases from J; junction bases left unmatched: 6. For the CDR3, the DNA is TGTGCCAGCAGCTTCGGGACTAGAAGAAACAATGAGCAGTTCTTC. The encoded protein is CASSFGTRRNNEQFF.

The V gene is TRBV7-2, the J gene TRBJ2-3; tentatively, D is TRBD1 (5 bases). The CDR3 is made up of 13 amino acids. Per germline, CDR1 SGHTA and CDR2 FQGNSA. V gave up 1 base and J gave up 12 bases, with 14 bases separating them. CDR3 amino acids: CASSLVFRVDQYF. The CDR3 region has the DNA TGTGCCAGCAGCTTAGTTTTCAGGGTAGACCAGTATTTT.

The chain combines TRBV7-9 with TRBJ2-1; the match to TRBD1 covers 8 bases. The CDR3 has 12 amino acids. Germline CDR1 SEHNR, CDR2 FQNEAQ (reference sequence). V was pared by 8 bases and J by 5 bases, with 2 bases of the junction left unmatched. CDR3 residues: CASEQGDNEQFF. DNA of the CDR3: TGTGCCAGCGAACAGGGGGACAATGAGCAGTTCTTC. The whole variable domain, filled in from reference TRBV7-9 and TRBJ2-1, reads DTGVSQNPRHKITKRGQNVTFRCDPISEHNRLYWYRQTLGQGPEFLTYFQNEAQLEKSRLLSDRFSAERPKGSFSTLEIQRTEQGDSAMYLCASEQGDNEQFFGPGTRLTVL.